Listed below are T cell receptor beta chains from one sample, sequenced in a study of shared clonotypes between healthy human individuals. Produced via immunoSEQ multiplex PCR; TCRdb's table is partial and in-frame only. This sample carries over a million clones, 75% to 85% of them seen once, and the ten largest clones take 0.52%. Sequenced input: memory CD4+ T cells from PBMCs. Every receptor here comes from a young man in good health. Some clones in this sample may be carry-over from other donors' samples. Each CDR3 is given with its conserved first and last residue. D genes are given only for firm matches. Clone size is shown for a subset of rows, as once, few, many or a class of expanded clone.

cdr3_nt cdr3_aa clone_size d_call j_call v_call
TGTGCCAGCAGCTTCGTGACGAATGAGCAGTTCTTC CASSFVTNEQFF few . TRBJ2-1 TRBV11-2
TGTGCCAGCTCACCCTATTCCGGGGACAATGAGCAGTTCTTC CASSPYSGDNEQFF . . TRBJ2-1 TRBV18
TGTGCCAGTAGTCCCATCGATACGTCGGGGCAGGAGCAGTACTTC CASSPIDTSGQEQYF . . TRBJ2-7 TRBV19
TGCGCCAGCGTAGAGAACAGGGTCGAGAACACCGGGGAGCTGTTTTTT CASVENRVENTGELFF . . TRBJ2-2 TRBV5-1
TGTGCCAGCAGTAGACAGGGCGTCTACGAGCAGTACTTC CASSRQGVYEQYF . TRBD1 TRBJ2-7 TRBV6-5
TGTGCCTGGAGTGTAACGGGGCGTCAGCCCCAGCATTTT CAWSVTGRQPQHF few . TRBJ1-5 TRBV30
TGTGCCAGCAGTTTCCGGGGGACCACAGATACGCAGTATTTT CASSFRGTTDTQYF . . TRBJ2-3 TRBV27
TGTGCCAGCAGCGACCGGGGGGTGGATGAAGCTTTCTTT CASSDRGVDEAFF once . TRBJ1-1 TRBV6-6
TGTGCCAGCAGTGAGGGGACGGCCAGACGCAATCAGCCCCAGCATTTT CASSEGTARRNQPQHF . . TRBJ1-5 TRBV6-1
TGTGCCAGTAGTATAGCGGGGGGCTCCTACGAGCAGTACTTC CASSIAGGSYEQYF few TRBD2 TRBJ2-7 TRBV19
TGTGCCAGCAGCTCCCTTAGGACGGAGAGCTCTGGAAACACCATATATTTT CASSSLRTESSGNTIYF . . TRBJ1-3 TRBV11-2
TGTGCCAGCAGCGCCCGTCTTGGAGATGGCTACACCTTC CASSARLGDGYTF few . TRBJ1-2 TRBV11-1
TGCAGCGTTGAAGGGCGGTCACAAGAGACCCAGTACTTC CSVEGRSQETQYF . . TRBJ2-5 TRBV29-1
TGTGCCAGCAGCCTAGGACTAGCGGGAGCGTCGCAGCAGTACTTC CASSLGLAGASQQYF . TRBD2 TRBJ2-7 TRBV14
TGTGCCAGCAGCCCCTTAGAAAAACTGTTTTTT CASSPLEKLFF . . TRBJ1-4 TRBV7-9
TGTGCCAGCAGCTTACTCGGTAGCGGGAGAGTCGGGGAGACCCAGTACTTC CASSLLGSGRVGETQYF . TRBD2 TRBJ2-5 TRBV7-3
TGTGCCAGCAGCCTGCCTGGACTTAATGAAAAACTGTTTTTT CASSLPGLNEKLFF . . TRBJ1-4 TRBV7-9
TGTGCCAGCAGTGATTTGTGGGCAGTGGAATCGGAAGGCTACACCTTC CASSDLWAVESEGYTF . . TRBJ1-2 TRBV2
TGCAGCGTTGTTCATCAGCGGCCCTACAATGAGCAGTTCTTC CSVVHQRPYNEQFF . . TRBJ2-1 TRBV29-1
TGTGCCACCAGCAGAGGGCTAGCAACAGATACGCAGTATTTT CATSRGLATDTQYF . . TRBJ2-3 TRBV15
TGTGCCAGCAGCTCCCTCTCCAACACCGGGGAGCTGTTTTTT CASSSLSNTGELFF . . TRBJ2-2 TRBV5-6
TGCGCCAGCAGCTTGAACCCCTCCGGACAGGGGAACGAAAAACTGTTTTTT CASSLNPSGQGNEKLFF once TRBD1 TRBJ1-4 TRBV5-1
TGTGCCAGCAGCCATTTGGGACTAGCGGAAAACAATGAGCAGTTCTTC CASSHLGLAENNEQFF . TRBD2 TRBJ2-1 TRBV14
TGTGCCAGCAGCTTAGTGGAGAGCGGGAGGGACACCGGGGAGCTGTTTTTT CASSLVESGRDTGELFF . TRBD2 TRBJ2-2 TRBV11-1
TGTGCCAGCAGTCCCACAGGTCTCAATCAGCCCCAGCATTTT CASSPTGLNQPQHF . . TRBJ1-5 TRBV27
TGCGCCAGCAGCCCCCAGGGGAACACCGGGGAGCTGTTTTTT CASSPQGNTGELFF . . TRBJ2-2 TRBV5-1
TGTGCCAGCAGTGACGTCCACATTCAGTACTTC CASSDVHIQYF . . TRBJ2-4 TRBV6-1
TGTGCCAGCAGCTCCAGGGGTCTTCATGGCTACACCTTC CASSSRGLHGYTF . . TRBJ1-2 TRBV7-2
TGTGCCAGTAGTAGGCCCCAAGAGACCCAGTACTTC CASSRPQETQYF few . TRBJ2-5 TRBV19
TGTGCCAGCAGTTACCGTAGGCCCAGGGCCTCGGACGAGCAGTACTTC CASSYRRPRASDEQYF . . TRBJ2-7 TRBV6-5
TGTGCCACCAGCCGGCGCCAGGGGGCCAAAAACATTCAGTACTTC CATSRRQGAKNIQYF . . TRBJ2-4 TRBV15
TGTGCCAGCAGCCCAAAAAACACCATATATTTT CASSPKNTIYF . . TRBJ1-3 TRBV11-2
TGTGCCAGCAGCTTCGGGACCACCCCATTTGGTGATGGCTACACCTTC CASSFGTTPFGDGYTF . . TRBJ1-2 TRBV5-6
TGCGCCAGCAGCTTCGACTTCACCGGGGAGCTGTTTTTT CASSFDFTGELFF . . TRBJ2-2 TRBV5-1
TGCGCCAGCAGCTCGGGGGGGTATTACGAAGCTTTCTTT CASSSGGYYEAFF . . TRBJ1-1 TRBV4-1
TGTGCCAGCTCCGCTAGCGGTAGCACAGATACGCAGTATTTT CASSASGSTDTQYF . TRBD2 TRBJ2-3 TRBV5-4
TGTGCCAGCAGCTCCCAAGAGACCCAGTACTTC CASSSQETQYF few . TRBJ2-5 TRBV7-2
TGTGCCAGCAGCGTAGATCCTAGGACAGGGTACTACGAGCAGTACTTC CASSVDPRTGYYEQYF . TRBD1 TRBJ2-7 TRBV9
TGTGCCAGCTCACCAATCCCCCGCTCGGCCCAGCATTTT CASSPIPRSAQHF . . TRBJ1-5 TRBV18
TGTGCCAGCAGCGTAGTCTCAGGCCAAGAGACCCAGTACTTC CASSVVSGQETQYF . . TRBJ2-5 TRBV9
TGTGCCACCAGCAGGGACAGCATAAATGAGCAGTTCTTC CATSRDSINEQFF . . TRBJ2-1 TRBV15
TGCGCCAGCAGCTTGGCCGGGGCCTCTCGGGAGCCCCAGCATTTT CASSLAGASREPQHF . . TRBJ1-5 TRBV5-1
TGTGCCTGGAGTGCCTGGCCGTCCGAAGCTTTCTTT CAWSAWPSEAFF few . TRBJ1-1 TRBV30
TGTGCCAGCAGCGTAGTCCCTCACCCGAACACTGAAGCTTTCTTT CASSVVPHPNTEAFF once . TRBJ1-1 TRBV9
TGTGCCAGCAGCCGGGAGGAGTCAAGCCTAACTAGCTACGAGCAGTACTTC CASSREESSLTSYEQYF . . TRBJ2-7 TRBV4-2
TGTGCCAGCAGTTTCGCAGGGTTTGGGAGTGAAAAACTGTTTTTT CASSFAGFGSEKLFF . . TRBJ1-4 TRBV28